This T cell receptor beta chain was obtained from a study of blood T cells in healthy people across ages. Study findings and constraints: Greater diversity and more naive CD4+ cells were seen in long-lived donors than in aged donors. Diversity was estimated from one million T cells, and these estimates were considered underestimates.

A second 7 to 11 cycle PCR used barcoded and J-beta primers. TCRdb ran MiXCR on the 5' RACE reads and lists one entry per CDR3 protein. The sample includes approximately 600,000 distinct CDR3 sequences, approximately 50% of them seen just once. A word on this clonotype: Its antigen is as yet unknown.

Germline CDR1 reads LGHNT; CDR2 reads FRNRAP. The CDR3 has 13 amino acids. With 6 bases removed from V and 0 bases from J, the gap between germline ends came to 9 bases. Every participating donor contributed around 9.5 milliliters of peripheral blood through a draw. Every sample yielded at least 6 million isolated PBMCs. Sequencing was performed on blood. The chain is built from TRBV12-5 and TRBJ2-7; D is ambiguous. This sequence originates from a man between 60 and 70 years old in good health. CDR3 nucleotides: TGTGCTAGTGGGAAAATGAGCTCCTACGAGCAGTACTTC. Translated, it gives CASGKMSSYEQYF.